Listed here are 32 T cell receptor beta chains from one sample, sequenced in a study of T cells expressing NK-cell markers. TCRdb reprocessed the 5' RACE reads, keeping one entry per CDR3 protein, no DNA. Across 200,000 to 300,000 distinct CDR3 sequences, the top ten clones capture about 0.39% of the sample. Sequenced: blood T cells: a sorted CD56 or NKG2C T cell subset, CD4+ or CD8+ T cells, or bulk PBMC T cells (not recorded which). The receptors stem from a man between 18 and 35 years old in good health.

The genes are TRBV20-1 and TRBJ1-2; TCRdb proposes TRBD1, but this gene call is untestable without DNA. Per the germline V gene, CDR1 is DFQATT and CDR2 is SNEGSKA (reference sequence). The CDR3 has 14 amino acids. This CDR3 reads CSAPTAQGSYGYTF.

V and J are TRBV6-5 and TRBJ2-5. The CDR3 length is 14 residues. The germline V gene has CDR1 MNHEY and CDR2 SVGAGI. CDR3 residues: CASSYSNTRKTQYF.

The J gene is TRBJ1-1, the V gene TRBV29-1; TCRdb proposes TRBD1, but this gene call is untestable without DNA. The CDR3 extends over 14 amino acids. The germline V gene encodes CDR1 SQVTM and CDR2 ANQGSEA. The CDR3 sequence is CSVPGLRVQAEAFF.

The CDR3 is CASSLRQDLNNEQFF. This chain links TRBV12-3 or TRBV12-4 with TRBJ2-1. The CDR3 totals 15 residues.

The V and J genes are TRBV24-1 and TRBJ2-1. The CDR3 has 14 residues. Germline CDR1 KGHDR, CDR2 SFDVKD. CDR3 sequence reads: CATSVGEVDNEQFF.

The J gene is TRBJ2-7, the V gene TRBV12-3 or TRBV12-4. The CDR3 length is 14 residues. The CDR3 loop is CASSFGSASAARFF.

The chain couples TRBV5-1 to TRBJ1-3; TCRdb's assignment of TRBD1 cannot be checked, as there is no DNA. This CDR3 is 14 amino acids long. CDR1 SGHRS and CDR2 YFSETQ come from the germline V gene. This CDR3 reads CASSEGTAGNTIYF. The entire variable domain, with the rest obtained from reference TRBV5-1 and TRBJ1-3, is as follows: KAGVTQTPRYLIKTRGQQVTLSCSPISGHRSVSWYQQTPGQGLQFLFEYFSETQRNKGNFPGRFSGRQFSNSRSEMNVSTLELGDSALYLCASSEGTAGNTIYFGEGSWLTVV.

The CDR3: CASSQEGTAYEQFF. This chain links TRBV4-3 with TRBJ2-1. The CDR3 is 14 amino acids. Germline CDR1 reads LGHNA; CDR2 reads YSLEER.

V usage is TRBV5-1 and J usage is TRBJ2-7; TCRdb gives TRBD2 as the D gene, but with no DNA this cannot be confirmed. Germline V gene lookup returns CDR1 SGHRS and CDR2 YFSETQ. This CDR3 comprises 16 residues. CDR3 sequence: CASSTFPSGGTYEQYF. The whole variable domain, remainder taken from reference TRBV5-1 and TRBJ2-7, is KAGVTQTPRYLIKTRGQQVTLSCSPISGHRSVSWYQQTPGQGLQFLFEYFSETQRNKGNFPGRFSGRQFSNSRSEMNVSTLELGDSALYLCASSTFPSGGTYEQYFGPGTRLTVT.

V usage is TRBV4-1 and J usage is TRBJ1-1. Germline V gene sequence: CDR1 MGHRA, CDR2 YSYEKL. There are 14 residues in the CDR3. Here the CDR3 reads CASSQDGVVTEAFF.

This rearrangement joins TRBV7-2 to TRBJ2-2; lacking DNA, the TRBD2 call made by TCRdb goes unchecked. CDR1 and CDR2 (germline): SGHTA, FQGNSA. The CDR3 has 15 residues. CDR3 sequence reads: CASSIGIPVLGELFF.

This chain links TRBV12-3 or TRBV12-4 with TRBJ2-1; there is no DNA to check the TCRdb D call of TRBD2. This CDR3 contains 15 residues. The CDR3 is CASRGNSGSPGEQFF.

The V call is TRBV5-6, the J call TRBJ2-1; no DNA is available, so the TRBD2 call from TCRdb remains unchecked. Per the germline V gene, CDR1 is SGHDT and CDR2 is YYEEEE. This CDR3 is built from 15 residues. CDR3 region: CASRGLAGRYNEQFF.

The gene calls are TRBV25-1 and TRBJ2-3; the D call of TRBD2 rests on TCRdb alone, since no DNA is present to check it. CDR3 length equals 16 residues. Per germline, CDR1 MGHDK and CDR2 SYGVNS. CDR3 residues: CASSEPGTSGLYTQYF.

The chain couples TRBV6-5 to TRBJ2-1. CDR3 length: 13 amino acids. Per the germline V gene, CDR1 is MNHEY and CDR2 is SVGAGI. The CDR3 region is CASSYLGLDEQFF.

This CDR3 reads CASTTYAGETQYF. V gene TRBV6-2 or TRBV6-3 combines with J gene TRBJ2-5; TCRdb's D gene call, TRBD2, goes unchecked for lack of DNA. Germline V gene sequence: CDR1 MNHEY, CDR2 SVGEGT. The CDR3 has 13 residues.

V gene TRBV5-4 combines with J gene TRBJ2-7. The CDR3 length is 14 residues. Per the germline V gene, CDR1 is SGHNT and CDR2 is YYREEE (reference sequence). The CDR3 spells CASSPEDLTYEQYF.

This rearrangement joins TRBV5-1 to TRBJ2-1. The germline V gene has CDR1 SGHRS and CDR2 YFSETQ. This CDR3 is built from 14 residues. The CDR3 reads CASSLEDYGNEQFF. Drawing the rest from reference TRBV5-1 and TRBJ2-1, the complete variable domain is KAGVTQTPRYLIKTRGQQVTLSCSPISGHRSVSWYQQTPGQGLQFLFEYFSETQRNKGNFPGRFSGRQFSNSRSEMNVSTLELGDSALYLCASSLEDYGNEQFFGPGTRLTVL.

The chain has TRBV12-3 or TRBV12-4 and TRBJ2-1; the TRBD1 assignment by TCRdb is unverifiable without DNA. The CDR3 has 15 amino acids. The CDR3 reads CASSRHPLGKNEQFF.

The V gene is TRBV28, the J gene TRBJ2-7; absent DNA, TCRdb's TRBD2 call cannot be checked. Germline V gene sequence: CDR1 MDHEN, CDR2 SYDVKM. The CDR3 is 14 residues long. CDR3 loop: CASRVLAGAAEQYF. Full variable domain (remainder filled in from reference TRBV28 and TRBJ2-7): DVKVTQSSRYLVKRTGEKVFLECVQDMDHENMFWYRQDPGLGLRLIYFSYDVKMKEKGDIPEGYSVSREKKERFSLILESASTNQTSMYLCASRVLAGAAEQYFGPGTRLTVT.

The chain uses TRBV12-2 and TRBJ2-2; TCRdb's D gene call, TRBD1, goes unchecked for lack of DNA. TRBV12-2 is recorded as a pseudogene. The CDR3 contains 13 residues. This chain's CDR3 is CASRSPPTGELFF.

This chain connects TRBV20-1 to TRBJ1-1; with no DNA, the TCRdb D assignment of TRBD1 cannot be verified. The CDR3 covers 13 residues. Germline V gives CDR1 DFQATT, CDR2 SNEGSKA (reference sequence). The CDR3 region is CSVRAPLNTEAFF.

The chain has TRBV7-2 and TRBJ2-6; TCRdb outputs TRBD1, but without DNA this stays unchecked. The germline CDR1 and CDR2 sequences are SGHTA and FQGNSA. The CDR3 consists of 19 residues. Here the CDR3 reads CASSIFGTAGVGGANVLTF.

This chain uses TRBV12-3 or TRBV12-4 with TRBJ2-5; TCRdb lists TRBD2, though no DNA is available to test this call. CDR3 length: 16 amino acids. The CDR3 loop is CASSLRRLAGVETQYF.

The CDR3 sequence is CAISTGTSGMGEQYF. V and J are TRBV10-3 and TRBJ2-7; TCRdb's assignment of TRBD2 cannot be checked, as there is no DNA. The germline V gene has CDR1 ENHRY and CDR2 SYGVKD. This CDR3 is built from 15 residues.

The chain has TRBV19 and TRBJ2-5; as DNA is missing, the TRBD2 call by TCRdb cannot be tested. Germline CDR1 LNHDA, CDR2 SQIVND (reference sequence). CDR3 size: 14 residues. This CDR3 is CASSSPRVWETQYF. Drawing the rest from reference TRBV19 and TRBJ2-5, the complete variable domain is DGGITQSPKYLFRKEGQNVTLSCEQNLNHDAMYWYRQDPGQGLRLIYYSQIVNDFQKGDIAEGYSVSREKKESFPLTVTSAQKNPTAFYLCASSSPRVWETQYFGPGTRLLVL.

The chain recombines TRBV12-3 or TRBV12-4 with TRBJ1-1. The CDR3 runs 13 residues. CDR3 protein: CASSLLKDTEAFF.

The genes are TRBV4-2 and TRBJ1-3; absent DNA, TCRdb's TRBD1 call cannot be checked. The CDR3 is made up of 16 amino acids. In germline, CDR1 is LGHNA, CDR2 YNFKEQ. The CDR3 sequence is CASSTGGVDSGNTIYF.

The chain carries TRBV12-3 or TRBV12-4 and TRBJ2-2; TCRdb's assignment of TRBD1 cannot be checked, as there is no DNA. This CDR3 comprises 17 residues. The chain's CDR3 is CASSRTLGQGATGELFF.

CDR3 amino acids: CASSLRLAGVHRYNEQFF. The chain employs TRBV11-2 and TRBJ2-1; TCRdb selects TRBD2, and the lack of DNA leaves this call unchecked. The CDR3 sequence is 18 residues long. Germline assignment: CDR1 SGHAT and CDR2 FQNNGV.

This chain links TRBV9 with TRBJ2-4; TCRdb outputs TRBD1, but without DNA this stays unchecked. The V gene's germline CDR1 is SGDLS and CDR2 YYNGEE. This CDR3 spans 14 amino acids. CDR3 in amino acids: CASSAGQGRDIQYF.

V usage is TRBV5-1 and J usage is TRBJ2-6. In germline, CDR1 is SGHRS, CDR2 YFSETQ. The CDR3 length is 13 residues. CDR3 amino acids: CASSLAQANVLTF.